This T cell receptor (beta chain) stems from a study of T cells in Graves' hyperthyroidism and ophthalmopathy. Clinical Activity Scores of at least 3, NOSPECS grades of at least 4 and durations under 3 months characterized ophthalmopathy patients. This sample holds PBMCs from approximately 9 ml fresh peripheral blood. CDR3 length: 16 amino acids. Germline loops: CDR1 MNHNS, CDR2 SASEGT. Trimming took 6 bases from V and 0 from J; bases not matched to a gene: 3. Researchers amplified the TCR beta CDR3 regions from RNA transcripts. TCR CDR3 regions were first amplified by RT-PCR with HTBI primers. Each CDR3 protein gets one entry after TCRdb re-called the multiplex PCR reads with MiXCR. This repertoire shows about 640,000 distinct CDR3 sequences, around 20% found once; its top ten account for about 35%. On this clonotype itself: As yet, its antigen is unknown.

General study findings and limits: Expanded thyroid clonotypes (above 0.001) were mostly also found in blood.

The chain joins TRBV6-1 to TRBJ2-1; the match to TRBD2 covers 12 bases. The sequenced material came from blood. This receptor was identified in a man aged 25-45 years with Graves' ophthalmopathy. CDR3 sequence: CASSRTSGISYNEQFF. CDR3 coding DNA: TGTGCCAGCAGCCGGACTAGCGGGATCTCCTACAATGAGCAGTTCTTC.